This T cell receptor beta chain was observed in a study of blood T cell repertoires in COVID-19. Study information: Acute and convalescent COVID-19 samples came from the United States, Italy and Spain. PBMCs, B-cell-depleted T cells, or T cells provided the cDNA or gDNA that made up the material.

In the study's own analysis: Reference gene primer amplification gave nucleated cell count estimates. Assay: immunoSEQ multiplex PCR; the TCRdb copy retains only in-frame clones and omits some. From that table come the V and J calls and clone size; the DNA was used to work out D and trimming. The sample contains around 270,000 clones, roughly 89% of which appear only once. There are 11 residues in the CDR3. CDR1 is MNHEY and CDR2 is SVGAGI in the germline V gene. The ends were cut back, 6 bases at V and 5 bases at J, with 8 bases in the middle. This TCR was recovered from a middle-aged man with acute or convalescent COVID-19. The specimen was peripheral blood. J is TRBJ2-7 and V is TRBV6-5, with D perhaps matching TRBD1 (6 bases). The CDR3 sequence is CASSRGNEQYF. CDR3 nucleotides: TGTGCCAGCAGCAGGGGAAACGAGCAGTACTTC.